This paragraph reports one TCR beta chain. This sample was included in a study of T cell changes during pregnancy in multiple sclerosis. Germline V gene sequence: CDR1 SEHNR, CDR2 FQNEAQ (reference sequence). The V gene end was trimmed by 0 bases and the J gene end by 1 base; junction bases not matched to a gene: 8. This CDR3 is 19 amino acids long. TCRdb's copy holds only in-frame clones and misses some; the assay was immunoSEQ multiplex PCR. The repertoire consists of 85,000 to 100,000 clones, with about 92% occurring once and the leading ten covering just over 2%. The receptor's source is a female donor with multiple sclerosis, enrolled in a pregnancy study. J is TRBJ2-6 and V is TRBV7-9; 8 bases line up with TRBD1. The sample here was peripheral blood, taken after pregnancy. CDR3 sequence (DNA): TGTGCCAGCAGCTTAGCGCAGGGCAGGGGGCGGTCTGGGGCCAACGTCCTGACTTTC. Translation: CASSLAQGRGRSGANVLTF.